Included here is one TCR beta chain sequence, with context. RNA transcripts yielded amplified TCR beta CDR3 regions. An initial round of RT-PCR targeting the TCR CDR3 relied on the HTBI primer set. TCRdb itself ran the multiplex PCR reads through MiXCR, one entry per CDR3 protein. The top ten hold about 40% of the sample, which has roughly 500,000 distinct CDR3 sequences, approximately 49% seen once. This record belongs to a study of T cells in Graves' hyperthyroidism and ophthalmopathy. Deletions cut 5 bases from V and 12 bases from J, with 17 bases between. The CDR3 runs 14 residues. Germline CDR1 and CDR2: SNHLY and FYNNEI.

Specimen: peripheral blood or thyroid tissue (not recorded which). The TCR was taken from an adult woman with Graves' disease, either hyperthyroidism or ophthalmopathy (not recorded which). V usage is TRBV2 and J usage is TRBJ1-6; D might be TRBD1 (6 bases). CDR3 loop: CASSPMDSMGPLHF. CDR3 bases: TGTGCCAGCAGTCCGATGGACAGTATGGGACCCCTCCACTTT.